These 10 T cell receptor beta chains were sequenced from one sample in a study of human T cells and chemical hapten exposure (dated by TCRdb to about 2021). Library creation used RACE. Reads for this sample came from a NextSeq 500. TCRdb trimmed the raw reads at Q25, called clones with MiXCR and kept productive beta chains. Duplicate CDR3 protein sequences are folded into a single record with the most common DNA and genes. The sample table lists about 82,000 distinct CDR3 sequences, 10% of them with a count of one. Jointly, the top ten make up around 5% of the sample. The time point label for this specimen denotes: patch test 2, 6 weeks after DPC sensitization. This specimen's treatment or condition label, interpreted: therapeutic diphenylcyclopropenone sensitization with weekly scalp DPC. This sample comprised whole blood, obtained in connection with sensitization to the hapten diphenylcyclopropenone (DPC). These receptors were collected from a woman in her 50s with alopecia areata. Some clones in this sample may be carry-over from other donors' samples.

The V call is TRBV9, the J call TRBJ1-3, with 9 nucleotides matching TRBD1. The CDR3 loop spans 17 amino acids. The germline gives CDR1 SGDLS, CDR2 YYNGEE. The junction had 6 bases not matched to a gene; V was cut back by 0 bases and J by 2 bases. The CDR3 sequence is CASSVATGGLAGNTIYF. CDR3 DNA: TGTGCCAGCAGCGTAGCTACAGGGGGCCTCGCTGGAAACACCATATATTTT.

The chain carries TRBV10-3 and TRBJ2-5; a weak D match, TRBD2 (6 bases). V dropped 4 bases and J dropped 4 bases, with 7 bases sitting between them. The CDR3 runs 12 residues. The germline V gene has CDR1 ENHRY and CDR2 SYGVKD. CDR3 DNA sequence: TGTGCCATCAGTGCGGAGGGAGAGACCCAGTACTTC. Translating gives CAISAEGETQYF.

This clonotype was seen a few times. The V gene is TRBV15, the J gene TRBJ2-4, with D maybe TRBD2 (6 bases). Germline assignment: CDR1 LNHNV and CDR2 YYDKDF (reference sequence). Trimming removed 1 base at V and 4 bases at J, with 23 bases between. The CDR3 length is 19 residues. The chain's CDR3 is CATSRAFGYSGDQKNIQYF. DNA of the CDR3: TGTGCCACCAGCAGAGCATTTGGGTACTCGGGGGATCAAAAAAACATTCAGTACTTC.

The rearrangement joins TRBV14 to TRBJ2-6; no definite D call. Trimming took 1 base from V and 0 from J, leaving 10 bases between them. Germline CDR1 reads SGHDN; CDR2 reads FVKESK. CDR3 length: 17 residues. CDR3 DNA: TGTGCCAGCAGCCAAGCCTTTAAGGCCTCTGGGGCCAACGTCCTGACTTTC. It codes for CASSQAFKASGANVLTF.

To note about this clonotype: One junction end does not reproduce the germline sequence, and a read error may be involved. The rearrangement joins TRBV29-1 to TRBJ2-4; D not resolved. CDR1 is SQVTM and CDR2 is ANQGSEA in the germline V gene. CDR3 length: 11 amino acids. This CDR3 reads CSVATRNIQNF. CDR3 bases: TGCAGCGTTGCGACGAGAAACATTCAGAACTTC.

Details on this clonotype: Given a much more abundant clone one base away, this may be a read error. The rearrangement joins TRBV29-1 to TRBJ1-3; D is undetermined. Germline CDR1 reads SQVTM; CDR2 reads ANQGSEA. Trimming took 5 bases from V and 2 from J, leaving 13 bases between them. The CDR3 has 14 amino acids. The CDR3 nucleotides read TGCAGCGTTACTGGCTTGGAAACTGGAAACACCATATATTTT. It yields the protein CSVTGLETGNTIYF.

This chain uses TRBV28 with TRBJ2-3; D call uncertain. CDR1 is MDHEN, CDR2 SYDVKM, per germline. The V end was cut by 0 bases, the J end by 9 bases, with 7 bases between. The CDR3 is 12 amino acids. The CDR3 region is CASSLWARTQYF. The CDR3, as DNA: TGTGCCAGCAGTTTATGGGCAAGAACGCAGTATTTT.

This clonotype was picked up a small number of times. The chain has TRBV7-2 and TRBJ2-2; 7 nucleotides align to TRBD1. Germline V lookup: CDR1 SGHTA, CDR2 FQGNSA. Trimming took 7 bases from V and 2 from J; bases not matched to a gene: 4. The CDR3 length is 14 residues. The CDR3 DNA follows: TGTGCCAGCATGGGACAGCCAAACACCGGGGAGCTGTTTTTT. Its translation: CASMGQPNTGELFF.

This clonotype was counted between two and nine times. The rearrangement links TRBV11-1 to TRBJ1-1; D uncertain. The CDR3 contains 15 residues. Germline CDR1 is SGHAT and CDR2 is FQDESV (reference sequence). The V end was cut by 5 bases, the J end by 0 bases, with 13 bases between. DNA of the CDR3: TGTGCCAGCAGCGCGGGAACAGACATGAACACTGAAGCTTTCTTT. Translating gives CASSAGTDMNTEAFF.

In its sample, this clonotype was seen many times. This sequence joins TRBV12-3 or TRBV12-4 and TRBJ2-7; TRBD2 matches at 10 bases. Trimming removed 2 bases from V and 11 bases from J; junction bases left unmatched: 6. The CDR3 is made up of 13 amino acids. The CDR3 protein is CASSLQLAGLEYF. CDR3 nucleotides: TGTGCCAGCAGTTTACAACTAGCGGGATTGGAGTACTTC.